The 22 T cell receptor beta chains below all came from one sample that was sequenced in a study of blood T cells in healthy people across ages. Through a sample-barcoded 5' primer and a J-beta primer mix, a second PCR was run for roughly 6 to 12 cycles. TCRdb used MiXCR to reprocess the 5' RACE reads, holding one entry per CDR3 protein. The repertoire holds approximately 2,000,000 distinct CDR3 sequences, with about 39% as singletons. The sample consisted of blood. The receptor source for this set is a human donor in good health.

The V call is TRBV4-3, the J call TRBJ2-7; D remains unclear. The V end lost 2 bases, the J end lost 3 bases, and 11 bases lay between the germline ends. Germline V gene data show CDR1 as LGHNA and CDR2 as YSLEER. The CDR3 totals 14 residues. The CDR3 DNA reads as TGCGCCAGCAGCCAAACTATATCTATCTACGAGCAGTACTTC. Amino acids: CASSQTISIYEQYF.

This clonotype showed up just a few times. The rearrangement links TRBV20-1 to TRBJ1-2, with D uncertain. V was clipped by 6 bases and J by 7 bases, with 12 bases between them. Germline assignment: CDR1 DFQATT and CDR2 SNEGSKA (reference sequence). The CDR3 is 11 residues long. CDR3 nucleotide sequence: TGCAGTGCCCAACTGTTTGGTGGCTACACCTTC. Its translation is CSAQLFGGYTF.

This clonotype was counted at least ten times. The chain employs TRBV20-1 and TRBJ2-5; the match to TRBD1 covers 8 bases. The CDR3 is 13 residues long. Germline trimming cut 1 base from V and 2 bases from J; bases unmatched to any gene: 0. Germline CDR1 reads DFQATT; CDR2 reads SNEGSKA (reference sequence). DNA of the CDR3: TGCAGTGCTAGAGGGACAGGGCAAGAGACCCAGTACTTC. It codes for CSARGTGQETQYF.

This chain connects TRBV12-3 or TRBV12-4 to TRBJ2-1; 8 bases are a match to TRBD1. The V gene end was trimmed by 10 bases and the J gene end by 7 bases; junction bases not matched to a gene: 12. This CDR3 is 14 amino acids long. The CDR3 DNA is TGTGCCATCAGCGGACAGGGCCTCCTAAATGAGCAGTTCTTC. The encoded protein is CAISGQGLLNEQFF.

As to this clonotype: The junction differs from germline at one of its ends, possibly a read error. This chain connects TRBV2 to TRBJ2-4; unclear D gene. TRBJ2-7 explains the end of the DNA better; the J call may be wrong. The length of the CDR3 is 12 residues. CDR1 and CDR2 from the germline V gene are SNHLY and FYNNEI. In DNA form, the CDR3 reads TGTGCCGGCAGTGCACTGGGCTACGAGCAGTACTTC. Protein sequence: CAGSALGYEQYF.

This clonotype was detected a few times. The rearrangement joins TRBV28 to TRBJ2-1; a possible D gene is TRBD2 (5 bases). The germline V gene encodes CDR1 MDHEN and CDR2 SYDVKM. This CDR3 contains 13 residues. V was clipped by 8 bases and J by 1 base, with 9 bases between them. The CDR3 DNA reads TGTGCCAGCGGACTCCCTTCCTACAATGAGCAGTTCTTC. It is translated as CASGLPSYNEQFF.

This clonotype was detected only a few times. Written as DNA, the CDR3 is TGTGCCACCAGCAGTCGACAGACTTCACTTAAAGCTTTCTTT. The encoded protein is CATSSRQTSLKAFF. The chain is built from TRBV15 and TRBJ1-1, with TRBD1 as a possible D gene (5 bases). Germline CDR1 LNHNV, CDR2 YYDKDF (reference sequence). The CDR3 totals 14 residues. The V gene lost 3 bases and the J gene lost 9 bases, with 17 bases spanning the gap.

Comments on this clonotype: A much more abundant neighbour one base away suggests this may be a read error. V and J are TRBV6-1 and TRBJ2-7; D may be TRBD1 (6 bases). The CDR3 loop spans 14 amino acids. Germline V gene sequence: CDR1 MNHNS, CDR2 SASEGT. CDR3 sequence: CAGSEQGISYEQYF. CDR3 bases: TGTGCCGGCAGTGAACAGGGCATCTCCTACGAGCAGTACTTC.

This chain uses TRBV20-1 with TRBJ1-6; possible D gene TRBD1, 6 bases. The CDR3 runs to 14 residues. From germline, CDR1 is DFQATT and CDR2 SNEGSKA (reference sequence). V gave up 5 bases and J gave up 1 base, with 9 bases separating them. The CDR3: CSAAGESYNSPLHF. CDR3 in DNA: TGCAGTGCTGCAGGGGAATCCTATAATTCACCCCTCCACTTT.

This clonotype was observed a few times. The chain recombines TRBV4-3 with TRBJ2-7; D is undetermined. The DNA end favors TRBJ2-5, so the J call may be wrong. The CDR3 spans 11 residues. Per germline, CDR1 LGHNA and CDR2 YSLEER. In nucleotides, the CDR3 is TGCGCCAGCAGCCAAGGCAAGACCCAGTACTTC. Its protein product is CASSQGKTQYF.

In this sample, this clonotype turned up a few times. This sequence joins TRBV7-2 and TRBJ1-2, with 8 bases aligning to TRBD1. V trimming: 6 bases; J trimming: 1 base; junction bases outside the gene matches: 10. This CDR3 contains 16 residues. The germline V gene encodes CDR1 SGHTA and CDR2 FQGNSA. The CDR3 here is CASSQYQGAYNYGYTF. CDR3 in DNA: TGTGCCAGCAGTCAATATCAGGGGGCCTATAACTATGGCTACACCTTC.

This clonotype was picked up a small number of times. The genes are TRBV4-3 and TRBJ2-7; 8 bases match TRBD1. This CDR3 has 14 residues. The germline gives CDR1 LGHNA, CDR2 YSLEER. The V segment lost 4 bases and the J segment 3 bases; nucleotides outside the gene matches: 5. CDR3 sequence reads: CASSRAGTGYEQYF. The CDR3 nucleotides are TGCGCCAGCAGCCGGGCCGGGACAGGCTACGAGCAGTACTTC.

This clonotype was picked up a small number of times. The chain recombines TRBV4-3 with TRBJ1-1; 8 bases agree with TRBD1. This CDR3 has 15 residues. Germline trimming cut 4 bases from V and 1 base from J; bases unmatched to any gene: 5. CDR1 is LGHNA and CDR2 is YSLEER in the germline V gene. CDR3 DNA sequence: TGCGCCAGCAGCCCCAAGGACAGGGCGAACACTGAAGCTTTCTTT. Protein product: CASSPKDRANTEAFF.

This clonotype occurred many times. The rearrangement joins TRBV7-9 to TRBJ2-7, with TRBD1 matching 7 bases. The V segment lost 9 bases and the J segment 5 bases; nucleotides outside the gene matches: 13. This CDR3 is built from 14 residues. Germline CDR1 and CDR2: SEHNR and FQNEAQ (reference sequence). The CDR3 nucleotides are TGTGCCAGTCTCGGTGGACAGGTTGATAACGAGCAGTACTTC. This sequence encodes CASLGGQVDNEQYF.

This clonotype was seen more than once but under ten times. CDR3 sequence: CASSLSGGRGREQFF. In nucleotides, the CDR3 is TGTGCCAGCAGCCTTAGCGGGGGGCGAGGTCGAGAGCAGTTCTTC. The rearrangement joins TRBV7-9 to TRBJ2-1; 10 bases line up with TRBD2. The CDR3 has 15 amino acids. Losses at the gene ends were 5 bases for V and 10 bases for J; bases not matched to a gene: 11. Germline lookup yields CDR1 SEHNR and CDR2 FQNEAQ (reference sequence).

The rearrangement uses TRBV10-3 and TRBJ2-1; D unresolved. CDR1 and CDR2 from the germline V gene are ENHRY and SYGVKD. With 0 bases removed from V and 8 bases from J, the gap between germline ends came to 8 bases. CDR3 length: 13 amino acids. The chain's CDR3 is CAISESALDEQFF. The CDR3, as DNA: TGTGCCATCAGTGAGTCGGCCCTGGATGAGCAGTTCTTC.

The CDR3, as DNA: TGTGCCAGCAGTTTCGCCAGGGGTTATCGGGAGACCCAGTACTTC. This codes for CASSFARGYRETQYF. The gene calls are TRBV28 and TRBJ2-5; tentative D call: TRBD1 (6 bases). The CDR3 is 15 residues long. V lost 3 bases, J lost 5 bases, and 16 bases lay in between. The germline V gene encodes CDR1 MDHEN and CDR2 SYDVKM. Full variable domain (outside the CDR3, taken from reference TRBV28 and TRBJ2-5): DVKVTQSSRYLVKRTGEKVFLECVQDMDHENMFWYRQDPGLGLRLIYFSYDVKMKEKGDIPEGYSVSREKKERFSLILESASTNQTSMYLCASSFARGYRETQYFGPGTRLLVL.

Concerning this clonotype: At one of its ends the junction is not consistent with the germline gene, which may arise from a read error. The chain is built from TRBV12-3 or TRBV12-4 and TRBJ2-5; D is uncertain. The CDR3 has 13 amino acids. The CDR3 nucleotides read TGTGCCGGCAGTTTTAACATACAAGAGACCCAGTACTTC. Residues: CAGSFNIQETQYF.

The chain recombines TRBV5-5 with TRBJ1-2; no definite D call. This CDR3 comprises 13 residues. Germline V gene data show CDR1 as SGHKS and CDR2 as YYEKEE (reference sequence). Trimming stripped 4 bases from V and 4 bases from J, with 11 bases between. DNA for the CDR3: TGTGCCAGCAGCAAGGGAGTAGGCTATGGCTACACCTTC. Translating it yields CASSKGVGYGYTF.

The rearrangement uses TRBV6-5 and TRBJ1-2; possibly TRBD1 for D (5 bases). Germline assignment: CDR1 MNHEY and CDR2 SVGAGI. Trimming removed 2 bases from V and 8 bases from J, with 12 bases in between. The CDR3 consists of 13 residues. The CDR3 DNA sequence: TGTGCCAGCAGTTACGGGGCCTTCGGGGGCTACACCTTC. It codes for CASSYGAFGGYTF.

The chain combines TRBV2 with TRBJ2-1; TRBD1 matches at 7 bases. Per germline, CDR1 SNHLY and CDR2 FYNNEI. J gave up 5 bases and V 4 bases, and 5 bases lay outside the gene matches. The CDR3 totals 14 residues. The CDR3 DNA reads as TGTGCCAGCAGTGGGGGACAGCTAAACAATGAGCAGTTCTTC. Encoded protein: CASSGGQLNNEQFF.

This sequence joins TRBV6-1 and TRBJ1-2, with D hard to call. This CDR3 has 15 amino acids. V was shortened by 6 bases and J by 0 bases, with 14 bases between the two germline ends. Germline lookup yields CDR1 MNHNS and CDR2 SASEGT. For the CDR3, the DNA is TGTGCCAGCAGCCTGGACGGACGCGCTAACTATGGCTACACCTTC. Amino acids: CASSLDGRANYGYTF.